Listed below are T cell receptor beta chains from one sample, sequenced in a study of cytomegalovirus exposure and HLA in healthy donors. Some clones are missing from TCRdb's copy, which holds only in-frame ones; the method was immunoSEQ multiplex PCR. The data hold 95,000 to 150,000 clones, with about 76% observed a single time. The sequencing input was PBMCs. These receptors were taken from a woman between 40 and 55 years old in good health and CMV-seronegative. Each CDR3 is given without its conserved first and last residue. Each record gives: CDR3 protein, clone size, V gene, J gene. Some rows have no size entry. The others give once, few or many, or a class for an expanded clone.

cdr3_aa: ASSLGGGYEQY
clone_size: NA
v_call: TRBV5-1
j_call: TRBJ2-7

cdr3_aa: ASSLLAGETQY
clone_size: NA
v_call: TRBV5-6
j_call: TRBJ2-5

cdr3_aa: ASSLGAGGSTDTQY
clone_size: few
v_call: TRBV7-2
j_call: TRBJ2-3

cdr3_aa: ASSQSVFTGASGNTIY
clone_size: NA
v_call: TRBV4-3
j_call: TRBJ1-3

cdr3_aa: AISKLSTDTQY
clone_size: NA
v_call: TRBV10-3
j_call: TRBJ2-3

cdr3_aa: AWSMTGNQPQH
clone_size: NA
v_call: TRBV30
j_call: TRBJ1-5

cdr3_aa: ASSLTGGSYNEQF
clone_size: once
v_call: TRBV7-2
j_call: TRBJ2-1

cdr3_aa: ASSLGLAGGNTGELF
clone_size: NA
v_call: TRBV5-1
j_call: TRBJ2-2

cdr3_aa: ASSSGTGTYNEQF
clone_size: NA
v_call: TRBV18
j_call: TRBJ2-1

cdr3_aa: SVGGESLYEQY
clone_size: NA
v_call: TRBV29-1
j_call: TRBJ2-7

cdr3_aa: ASSDEAINSGYT
clone_size: NA
v_call: TRBV2
j_call: TRBJ1-2

cdr3_aa: ASSEMGPGY
clone_size: NA
v_call: TRBV2
j_call: TRBJ2-4

cdr3_aa: ASSRLSGQGDGYT
clone_size: NA
v_call: TRBV6-1
j_call: TRBJ1-2

cdr3_aa: ASSPPTGGLNQPQH
clone_size: NA
v_call: TRBV2
j_call: TRBJ1-5

cdr3_aa: AIRTGSAEQY
clone_size: NA
v_call: TRBV10-3
j_call: TRBJ2-7

cdr3_aa: ASGLTDRQAGGDEPQH
clone_size: NA
v_call: TRBV12-5
j_call: TRBJ1-5

cdr3_aa: ASSWSTSGVRELF
clone_size: NA
v_call: TRBV7-3
j_call: TRBJ2-2

cdr3_aa: ASSGGLAGIRGEQF
clone_size: NA
v_call: TRBV4-2
j_call: TRBJ2-1

cdr3_aa: ASRFSGSSYEQY
clone_size: NA
v_call: TRBV11-2
j_call: NA

cdr3_aa: ATSAEENTGELF
clone_size: NA
v_call: TRBV15
j_call: TRBJ2-2

cdr3_aa: ASSLGEFQSYEQY
clone_size: NA
v_call: TRBV5-1
j_call: TRBJ2-7

cdr3_aa: ASSQAFPGANVLT
clone_size: NA
v_call: TRBV5-1
j_call: TRBJ2-6

cdr3_aa: ASSVGDRGLGEQY
clone_size: NA
v_call: TRBV9
j_call: TRBJ2-7

cdr3_aa: ASSTLTGYTEAF
clone_size: once
v_call: TRBV7-8
j_call: TRBJ1-1

cdr3_aa: ATRDPGQGLNTEAF
clone_size: NA
v_call: TRBV10-3
j_call: TRBJ1-1

cdr3_aa: ASSLDIQESSHEQY
clone_size: NA
v_call: TRBV11-2
j_call: TRBJ2-7

cdr3_aa: ASSSWTGRNSPLH
clone_size: NA
v_call: TRBV7-2
j_call: TRBJ1-6

cdr3_aa: ASSLGPAYEQY
clone_size: NA
v_call: TRBV11-2
j_call: TRBJ2-7

cdr3_aa: AWTGGKNEQF
clone_size: NA
v_call: TRBV30
j_call: TRBJ2-1

cdr3_aa: ASSVATLADKYEQY
clone_size: NA
v_call: TRBV9
j_call: TRBJ2-7

cdr3_aa: ASSRDATDTQY
clone_size: few
v_call: TRBV5-4
j_call: TRBJ2-3

cdr3_aa: ASSQDYPSEQY
clone_size: NA
v_call: TRBV14
j_call: TRBJ2-7

cdr3_aa: ASSLDVPGGKKSTDTQY
clone_size: NA
v_call: TRBV5-6
j_call: TRBJ2-3

cdr3_aa: ASSYRTYEQY
clone_size: NA
v_call: TRBV6-6
j_call: TRBJ2-7

cdr3_aa: ASSSRLAGSTDTQY
clone_size: NA
v_call: TRBV7-6
j_call: TRBJ2-3

cdr3_aa: ASSRQPQH
clone_size: NA
v_call: TRBV21-1
j_call: TRBJ1-5

cdr3_aa: ASSLLAGAYEQY
clone_size: NA
v_call: TRBV27
j_call: TRBJ2-7

cdr3_aa: ATSRDRQGLAKNIQY
clone_size: NA
v_call: TRBV15
j_call: TRBJ2-4

cdr3_aa: ASSPPGQGPTEAF
clone_size: few
v_call: TRBV2
j_call: TRBJ1-1

cdr3_aa: SSSLERELDNEQF
clone_size: NA
v_call: TRBV7-9
j_call: TRBJ2-1